Many counts were recorded for the clone carrying this TCR beta chain. Its antigen is unidentified. The data are from a study of blood T cells in healthy people across ages. About the research overall: Through template switching, about one barcoded beta molecule was captured per two T cells, as measured in model experiments.

Donors each provided 8 to 10 milliliters of peripheral blood. Study-wide results and limits: As age increased, TCR beta diversity per million T cells fell in a roughly linear fashion.

The V gene's germline CDR1 is SGDLS and CDR2 YYNGEE. This CDR3 spans 17 amino acids. Trimming left V 0 bases short and J 4 bases short, with 14 bases between. A second PCR of roughly 7 to 11 cycles used a sample-barcoded 5' primer and a J-beta primer mix. TCRdb processed the 5' RACE reads anew with MiXCR; each CDR3 protein has one entry. The sample contains some 1.8 million distinct CDR3 sequences, 30% to 40% of which appear only once. This clonotype was obtained from a human donor in good health. V gene TRBV9 combines with J gene TRBJ2-6; D perhaps matches TRBD1 (6 bases). Sequencing used blood. CDR3 sequence (DNA): TGTGCCAGCAGCGTAGCCCCTCCGGGGACAGGGGCCAACGTCCTGACTTTC. Translating it yields CASSVAPPGTGANVLTF.